This passage covers 30 T cell receptor beta chains from one sample sequenced in a study of T cell clones after liver transplantation (dated by TCRdb to the late 2010s). The library was obtained by the immunoSEQ multiplex PCR assay. TCRdb stores this immuneACCESS table with in-frame sequences only. Part of the clones is absent; in the studies checked, under half of the shortfall reflects unresolved V genes, and no reason is known for the rest. Within this sample are 95,000 to 110,000 clones, with about 86% of them counted one time only. The ten top clones hold around 3% of the sample. The input for sequencing was CD4+ T cells from blood, taken 45 to 50 months after liver transplant. The origin of the receptors is a human patient who received a liver transplant. Post transplant, some T cells may arise from the graft donor.

This clone was seen only once. The rearrangement joins TRBV7-9 to TRBJ2-7; weak D call: TRBD2 (6 bases). The CDR3 runs 18 residues. The germline V gene has CDR1 SEHNR and CDR2 FQNEAQ (reference sequence). Deletions cut 3 bases from V and 0 bases from J, with 21 bases between. The CDR3 sequence is CASSFSGIGGLSSYEQYF. The CDR3, as DNA: TGTGCCAGCAGCTTTAGCGGTATAGGAGGTCTTAGCTCCTACGAGCAGTACTTC.

The V gene is TRBV19, the J gene TRBJ2-7; D is ambiguous. V was cut by 5 bases and J by 0 bases, with 14 bases left in between. The CDR3 covers 15 residues. Germline V gene lookup returns CDR1 LNHDA and CDR2 SQIVND (reference sequence). This CDR3 reads CASSSATTSSYEQYF. The DNA of the CDR3 is TGTGCCAGTAGTTCAGCGACAACGAGCTCCTACGAGCAGTACTTC.

The chain links TRBV11-3 to TRBJ2-1; 12 nucleotides align to TRBD2. The germline V gene has CDR1 SGHNT and CDR2 YENEEA. CDR3 size: 15 residues. The V segment lost 5 bases and the J segment 6 bases; nucleotides outside the gene matches: 5. This CDR3 is CASSKGLAGGNEQFF. Here the CDR3 DNA reads TGTGCCAGCAGCAAGGGACTAGCGGGCGGCAATGAGCAGTTCTTC.

The chain links TRBV28 to TRBJ1-1; 7 nucleotides align to TRBD1. Trimming cost V 6 bases and J 1 base; bases outside gene matches: 5. Germline assignment: CDR1 MDHEN and CDR2 SYDVKM. The CDR3 is 14 amino acids. In DNA, the CDR3 is TGTGCCAGCAGCTCCCCAGGGGGGAACACTGAAGCTTTCTTT. This encodes CASSSPGGNTEAFF.

The table lists this clone with a few counts. The V call is TRBV29-1, the J call TRBJ2-5; D uncertain. Germline lookup yields CDR1 SQVTM and CDR2 ANQGSEA. The CDR3 spans 13 residues. V was pared by 5 bases and J by 5 bases, with 15 bases between. CDR3 region: CSVRLGPTETQYF. CDR3 DNA sequence: TGCAGCGTTCGGCTAGGTCCGACTGAGACCCAGTACTTC.

This chain uses TRBV6-5 with TRBJ2-7, with 7 bases fitting TRBD1. There are 13 residues in the CDR3. V was pared by 7 bases and J by 2 bases, with 5 bases of the junction left unmatched. Per the germline V gene, CDR1 is MNHEY and CDR2 is SVGAGI. CDR3 sequence reads: CASKPGQTYEQYF. The CDR3 DNA follows: TGTGCCAGCAAACCGGGACAGACCTACGAGCAGTACTTC.

The rearrangement links TRBV5-4 to TRBJ1-1; 10 bases are shared with TRBD1. The CDR3 runs 15 residues. Trimming took 4 bases from V and 4 from J; bases not matched to a gene: 7. The V gene's germline CDR1 is SGHNT and CDR2 YYREEE (reference sequence). The CDR3 sequence: CASSPKGQGSTEAFF. The CDR3 DNA follows: TGTGCCAGCAGCCCGAAGGGACAGGGGAGCACTGAAGCTTTCTTT.

The chain has TRBV7-9 and TRBJ2-1; the match to TRBD1 covers 7 bases. The germline gives CDR1 SEHNR, CDR2 FQNEAQ (reference sequence). With 5 bases clipped from V and 6 bases from J, the junction kept 7 bases outside the gene matches. The CDR3 consists of 14 residues. CDR3: CASSPYSGGNEQFF. CDR3 bases: TGTGCCAGCAGCCCTTATTCAGGGGGCAATGAGCAGTTCTTC.

This rearrangement joins TRBV18 to TRBJ1-5; 10 nucleotides align to TRBD1. Trimming cost V 4 bases and J 6 bases; bases outside gene matches: 6. The CDR3 extends over 15 amino acids. From germline, CDR1 is KGHSH and CDR2 LQKENI. The CDR3 loop reads CASSLRQGAAQPQHF. As DNA, the CDR3 is TGTGCCAGCTCACTCAGACAGGGGGCGGCTCAGCCCCAGCATTTT.

The chain uses TRBV4-3 and TRBJ2-5; the D is unclear. The J call could be wrong; TRBJ2-7 is a better fit for the DNA end. Looked up from germline, CDR1 is LGHNA and CDR2 is YSLEER. The CDR3 covers 18 residues. DNA of the CDR3: TGCGCCAGCAGCCAAGAAGCCCCCACGGGTGTCAGGCACTACGAGCAGTACTTC. It specifies CASSQEAPTGVRHYEQYF.

The chain is built from TRBV27 and TRBJ2-3; 7 bases are a match to TRBD1. V shed 3 bases, J shed 0 bases, and the junction held 0 bases outside the gene matches. CDR3 length: 14 residues. CDR1 and CDR2 from the germline V gene are MNHEY and SMNVEV (reference sequence). CDR3 region: CASSLTGSTDTQYF. The CDR3 DNA reads as TGTGCCAGCAGTTTGACAGGGAGCACAGATACGCAGTATTTT.

The rearrangement links TRBV10-2 to TRBJ2-7; D is unresolved. The V end was cut by 4 bases, the J end by 4 bases, with 11 bases between. The CDR3 sequence is 13 residues long. Germline CDR1 reads WSHSY; CDR2 reads SAAADI. The CDR3 DNA reads as TGCGCCAGCAGTGCCCTTAGGACGTACGAGCAGTACTTC. Its protein product is CASSALRTYEQYF.

The gene calls are TRBV7-2 and TRBJ1-5; TRBD1 agrees at 8 bases. V lost 4 bases, J lost 6 bases, and 11 bases stayed unmatched. CDR3 size: 16 residues. The germline V gene has CDR1 SGHTA and CDR2 FQGNSA. CDR3 bases: TGTGCCAGCAGCTCGTCAGGACAGGGTAGCGGTCAGCCCCAGCATTTT. This encodes CASSSSGQGSGQPQHF.

This chain uses TRBV29-1 with TRBJ2-2; D gene ambiguous. The CDR3 covers 14 residues. Trimming shortened V by 7 bases and J by 5 bases, and 17 bases separated the two germline ends. CDR1 and CDR2 (germline): SQVTM, ANQGSEA. Written as DNA, the CDR3 is TGCAGCGCGCGACACCCTTCAGAGACCGGGGAGCTGTTTTTT. Residues: CSARHPSETGELFF.

J is TRBJ2-7 and V is TRBV28; D gene unclear. Trimming removed 2 bases at V and 2 bases at J, with 7 bases between. CDR3 length equals 13 residues. Germline CDR1 reads MDHEN; CDR2 reads SYDVKM. The CDR3, as DNA: TGTGCCAGCAGTTTAGTCACCCCCTACGAGCAGTACTTC. Amino acid sequence: CASSLVTPYEQYF.

The J gene is TRBJ1-2, the V gene TRBV6-1, with a tentative D call TRBD1 (5 bases). In germline, CDR1 is MNHNS, CDR2 SASEGT. The CDR3 is 15 amino acids. The V end was cut by 9 bases, the J end by 6 bases, with 23 bases between. As DNA, the CDR3 is TGTGCCAGTCAGCCCCCTCCTCCCAGGGTTCATGGCTACACCTTC. This sequence encodes CASQPPPPRVHGYTF.

As regards this clone: Sequence at one end of the junction differs from germline and may be a read error. The J gene is TRBJ1-3, the V gene TRBV11-1, with D possibly matching TRBD1 (5 bases). Germline values: CDR1 SGHAT, CDR2 FQDESV (reference sequence). This CDR3 contains 18 residues. CDR3 in amino acids: CVSSLGNWRGTSGNTIYF. The DNA for the CDR3 is TGTGTCAGCAGCTTAGGAAATTGGCGGGGCACCTCTGGAAACACCATATATTTT. Drawing the rest from reference TRBV11-1 and TRBJ1-3, the complete variable domain is EAEVAQSPRYKITEKSQAVAFWCDPISGHATLYWYRQILGQGPELLVQFQDESVVDDSQLPKDRFSAERLKGVDSTLKIQPAELGDSAMYLCVSSLGNWRGTSGNTIYFGEGSWLTVV.

J is TRBJ1-6 and V is TRBV27; D not resolved. From germline, CDR1 is MNHEY and CDR2 SMNVEV (reference sequence). CDR3 length equals 14 residues. Trimming cost V 8 bases and J 6 bases, with 14 bases left between them. In nucleotides, the CDR3 is TGTGCCAGCGGGGTCAGTCGTGCTAATTCACCCCTCCACTTT. It encodes CASGVSRANSPLHF.

The sample holds a few counts of this clone. The CDR3 loop reads CASGTRSGRLNEQYF. DNA of the CDR3: TGTGCCAGCGGGACACGTAGCGGGAGGCTCAACGAGCAGTACTTC. The V call is TRBV6-5, the J call TRBJ2-7; TRBD2 aligns across 10 bases. This CDR3 comprises 15 residues. Germline values: CDR1 MNHEY, CDR2 SVGAGI. V shed 8 bases and J 5 bases; nucleotides not matched to a gene: 12.

The chain recombines TRBV11-1 with TRBJ1-1; no clear D gene. V was clipped by 1 base and J by 4 bases, with 7 bases between them. The CDR3 spans 13 residues. CDR1 is SGHAT, CDR2 FQDESV, per germline (reference sequence). CDR3 nucleotide sequence: TGTGCCAGCAGCTTAGGCCGTGGCACTGAAGCTTTCTTT. It codes for CASSLGRGTEAFF.

V usage is TRBV7-3 and J usage is TRBJ2-6; D gene uncertain. CDR1 is SGHTA and CDR2 is FQGTGA in the germline V gene. V lost 5 bases and J 0 bases, leaving 14 bases between the germline ends. The CDR3 is 17 residues long. In nucleotides, the CDR3 is TGTGCCAGCAGCCCCTACCGGATCGTCTCTGGGGCCAACGTCCTGACTTTC. Translated, it gives CASSPYRIVSGANVLTF. Full variable domain (remainder filled in from reference TRBV7-3 and TRBJ2-6): GAGVSQTPSNKVTEKGKYVELRCDPISGHTALYWYRQSLGQGPEFLIYFQGTGAADDSGLPNDRFFAVRPEGSVSTLKIQRTERGDSAVYLCASSPYRIVSGANVLTFGAGSRLTVL.

This sequence joins TRBV6-1 and TRBJ2-7; 7 nucleotides align to TRBD1. Germline V gene sequence: CDR1 MNHNS, CDR2 SASEGT. The CDR3 spans 13 residues. Trimming at V came to 6 bases and at J to 3 bases, leaving 5 bases not matched to a gene. The CDR3 region is CASRHDRDYEQYF. As DNA, the CDR3 is TGTGCCAGCAGACACGACAGGGACTACGAGCAGTACTTC.

This CDR3 reads CASSLSTGELFF. The CDR3 region has the DNA TGTGCCAGCAGCTTGAGCACCGGGGAGCTGTTTTTT. The chain couples TRBV5-4 to TRBJ2-2; D is unclear. V dropped 1 base and J dropped 4 bases, with 2 bases sitting between them. The germline V gene encodes CDR1 SGHNT and CDR2 YYREEE (reference sequence). The length of the CDR3 is 12 residues.

A few counts support this clone. The J gene is TRBJ2-6, the V gene TRBV5-1, with a weak D call TRBD2 (6 bases). CDR3 length equals 16 residues. Germline assignment: CDR1 SGHRS and CDR2 YFSETQ. V was cut by 0 bases and J by 4 bases, with 11 bases left in between. CDR3 sequence reads: CASSLAAAGGANVLTF. The CDR3 nucleotides are TGCGCCAGCAGCTTGGCAGCGGCGGGAGGGGCCAACGTCCTGACTTTC.

V is TRBV7-8 and J is TRBJ1-3, with 12 nucleotides matching TRBD1. Germline CDR1 SGHVS, CDR2 FQNEAQ. The length of the CDR3 is 18 residues. The ends lost 1 base at V and 1 base at J; junction bases unmatched: 5. CDR3 bases: TGTGCCAGCAGCTTAGAGGGACAGGGGGCGAAATCTGGAAACACCATATATTTT. As protein: CASSLEGQGAKSGNTIYF.

This chain uses TRBV7-2 with TRBJ2-5, with 8 bases fitting TRBD1. Losses at the gene ends were 1 base for V and 6 bases for J; bases not matched to a gene: 7. CDR3 length: 15 residues. From germline, CDR1 is SGHTA and CDR2 FQGNSA. The CDR3 nucleotides read TGTGCCAGCAGCTTAGTAGGACAGGGTGGGCAGACCCAGTACTTC. It is translated as CASSLVGQGGQTQYF.

This sequence joins TRBV7-2 and TRBJ2-3; possibly TRBD2 for D (7 bases). The V gene's germline CDR1 is SGHTA and CDR2 FQGNSA. The V end was cut by 5 bases, the J end by 2 bases, with 14 bases between. This CDR3 contains 15 residues. The CDR3 region is CASSRGASPTDTQYF. DNA of the CDR3: TGTGCCAGCAGCCGGGGGGCCTCTCCCACAGATACGCAGTATTTT.

The chain couples TRBV4-2 to TRBJ2-1; 12 bases agree with TRBD2. Germline V gene sequence: CDR1 LGHNA, CDR2 YNFKEQ. The CDR3 loop spans 16 amino acids. V gave up 4 bases and J gave up 6 bases; unmatched junction bases: 7. CDR3 in DNA: TGTGCCAGCAGCCCGTCGCCTAGCGGGAGGGCCAATGAGCAGTTCTTC. This encodes CASSPSPSGRANEQFF.

The chain combines TRBV9 with TRBJ2-3; possibly TRBD2 for D (5 bases). Trimming took off 0 bases at V and 2 bases at J, with 10 bases between the two ends. CDR1 and CDR2 (germline): SGDLS, YYNGEE. The CDR3 is 15 amino acids. The CDR3: CASSVGGSDTDTQYF. CDR3 nucleotide sequence: TGTGCCAGCAGCGTAGGAGGGTCCGACACAGATACGCAGTATTTT. The whole variable domain, filled in from reference TRBV9 and TRBJ2-3, reads DSGVTQTPKHLITATGQRVTLRCSPRSGDLSVYWYQQSLDQGLQFLIQYYNGEERAKGNILERFSAQQFPDLHSELNLSSLELGDSALYFCASSVGGSDTDTQYFGPGTRLTVL.

A few counts support this clone. V gene TRBV7-2 combines with J gene TRBJ1-1, with D possibly TRBD1 on 5 matching bases. The V gene's germline CDR1 is SGHTA and CDR2 FQGNSA. The CDR3 contains 13 residues. Trimming left V 2 bases short and J 5 bases short, with 9 bases between. CDR3 in DNA: TGTGCCAGCAGCTTACAGGGAATGACTGAAGCTTTCTTT. This translates into CASSLQGMTEAFF.